This TCR beta chain was captured by sequencing in a study of T cells after yellow fever vaccination. Study overall: Each low-cell-number fraction was prepared by means of SMART-Seq v4 Ultra Low Input.

With respect to this clonotype: What it recognizes is unknown.

Study-wide results and caveats: Though weaker, the secondary response peaked faster, on day 5 versus 15.

Using its own MiXCR run on the 5' RACE reads, TCRdb lists one record per CDR3 protein. The sample has roughly 300,000 distinct CDR3 sequences; roughly 7.5% are singletons. The clonotype originates from a man younger than 35 who received the YFV17D yellow fever vaccine. The material sequenced was PBMCs, taken 45 days after the first yellow fever vaccination.

CDR3 region: CASSLDRLYEQYF. In nucleotides, the CDR3 is TGTGCCAGCAGCTTAGACAGGCTATACGAGCAGTACTTC. This chain links TRBV5-4 with TRBJ2-7, with D possibly being TRBD1 (6 bases). This CDR3 contains 13 residues. Germline values: CDR1 SGHNT, CDR2 YYREEE (reference sequence). V lost 2 bases to trimming and J lost 4 bases, with 10 bases between them.